This TCR beta chain appears in the sequencing data of a study of CD8 T cells in ankylosing spondylitis. Study observations and caveats: Characteristic of ankylosing spondylitis blood, it appeared, was a TCR beta motif comprising several highly homologous variants. A number of the motif variants had already been described in reactive arthritis synovial fluid and blood. From matched ankylosing spondylitis synovial fluid, disease-linked clones were reportedly recovered at significantly enriched levels.

Libraries of TCR beta came from quantitative 5'-RACE with molecular barcodes. TCRdb redid the calling of the 5' RACE reads with MiXCR, one entry per CDR3 protein. Among about 450,000 distinct CDR3 sequences listed, 25% to 30% were seen once. In germline, CDR1 is ENHRY, CDR2 SYGVKD. V gave up 7 bases and J gave up 3 bases, with 13 bases separating them. The CDR3 is 13 amino acids. Turning to this clonotype: Its antigen remains unidentified.

The sample comprised blood, either unsorted or a sorted T cell fraction (not recorded which). This sequence joins TRBV10-3 and TRBJ2-7, with D unresolved. The origin of this receptor is a male donor with ankylosing spondylitis. CDR3 amino acids: CAIKKGPYYEQYF. The CDR3 coding sequence is TGTGCCATCAAAAAGGGTCCCTACTACGAGCAGTACTTC.